A single sample is the source of the 30 T cell receptor beta chains below, sequenced in a study of tumor-infiltrating lymphocytes in primary liver carcinoma. Extraction of RNA together with DNA used roughly 18-32 mg of unsorted bulk tissue. With a constant-region primer, TCR beta cDNA was made from roughly 500 ng of total RNA. What produced the TCR beta libraries was three nested multiplex PCR rounds using slightly modified ARM-PCR. Amplification in the first two PCR rounds was performed using TRBV1-TRBV30 forward primers and a C-beta reverse primer for 10 cycles each. Each CDR3 protein is one row after TCRdb ran MiXCR on the multiplex PCR reads. Of approximately 120,000 distinct CDR3 sequences listed, 60% to 80% are singletons. Sequencing input: liver tumor tissue from sampling region 3. The sample's subset: tumor region T3, left-lateral pole. These receptor sequences come from a woman aged 60-75 years with primary liver carcinoma and hepatitis B virus infection.

The V and J genes are TRBV10-2 and TRBJ1-1; D remains unclear. Germline V CDR1 and CDR2: WSHSY, SAAADI. V shed 7 bases and J shed 1 base, with 10 bases lying between them. The CDR3 runs to 13 residues. The CDR3 loop reads CASTPRRNTEAFF. The CDR3 nucleotides read TGCGCCAGCACCCCCAGAAGGAACACTGAAGCTTTCTTT.

This clonotype was observed at least ten times. This chain connects TRBV10-3 to TRBJ1-4, with a weak D call TRBD1 (5 bases). Trimming shortened V by 0 bases and J by 4 bases, and 9 bases separated the two germline ends. This CDR3 has 15 amino acids. Per the germline V gene, CDR1 is ENHRY and CDR2 is SYGVKD. DNA for the CDR3: TGTGCCATCAGTGAGTCGGGGCGGCTTAATGAAAAACTGTTTTTT. Amino acids: CAISESGRLNEKLFF.

V usage is TRBV10-3 and J usage is TRBJ1-1; no definite D call. The CDR3 spans 14 residues. The ends were cut back, 10 bases at V and 4 bases at J, with 19 bases in the middle. From germline, CDR1 is ENHRY and CDR2 SYGVKD. The CDR3 region is CATAMSTACTEAFF. The CDR3 coding sequence is TGTGCCACCGCTATGTCGACTGCGTGCACTGAAGCTTTCTTT.

The CDR3 DNA is TGTGCCAGCAGTTTAGGTCGGACAGGGGGCAATCTTAAAACTGGGGCCAACGTCCTGACTTTC. It yields the protein CASSLGRTGGNLKTGANVLTF. The chain employs TRBV12-3 or TRBV12-4 and TRBJ2-6; 11 nucleotides match TRBD1. This CDR3 is built from 21 residues. V lost 1 base and J lost 2; bases outside the gene matches: 13.

Remarks on this clonotype: This sequence may be a read error, since a much larger clone differs from it by one base. The V gene is TRBV5-1, the J gene TRBJ1-4; TRBD1 might be the D (5 bases). The germline V gene has CDR1 SGHRS and CDR2 YFSETQ. This CDR3 spans 13 amino acids. V was trimmed by 5 bases and J by 7 bases, leaving 12 bases between them. As DNA, the CDR3 is TGCGCCAGCAGGGAACGGGGGGTTGAAAAACTGTTTTTT. It codes for CASRERGVEKLFF.

In this sample, this clonotype turned up many times. The V and J genes are TRBV6-6 and TRBJ2-7, with 15 bases lining up with TRBD2. Germline CDR1 MNHNY, CDR2 SVGAGI (reference sequence). The J segment lost 4 bases and the V segment lost 8 bases, leaving 9 bases of the junction unmatched. This CDR3 spans 16 amino acids. DNA of the CDR3: TGTGCCAGCCGGACTAGCGGGAGGGCCAATAAATACGAGCAGTACTTC. Protein product: CASRTSGRANKYEQYF.

Turning to this clonotype: This is likely a read error, given that the CDR3 carries no conserved phenylalanine or tryptophan at its end. CDR3 sequence: CASSRDPNYGYTS. The CDR3 DNA sequence: TGTGCCAGCAGTCGGGACCCTAACTATGGCTACACCTCC. This rearrangement joins TRBV11-3 to TRBJ1-2; possible D gene TRBD1, 5 bases. The length of the CDR3 is 13 residues. CDR1 and CDR2 (germline): SGHNT, YENEEA. V shed 6 bases and J shed 0 bases, with 8 bases lying between them.

Concerning this clonotype itself: One base away lies a much larger clone, so this may be a sequencing read error. This sequence joins TRBV5-1 and TRBJ1-2; 7 bases match TRBD1. Germline V gene lookup returns CDR1 SGHRS and CDR2 YFSETQ. The CDR3 spans 18 residues. This chain's CDR3 is CTSSPNPGGTNLNYGYTF. The CDR3 DNA is TGCACCAGCAGTCCGAATCCAGGGGGGACGAATCTTAACTATGGCTACACCTTC.

With respect to this clonotype: Mismatch with germline at one junction end may stem from a read error. The J gene is TRBJ1-1, the V gene TRBV4-1; TRBD1 matches 7 bases. Germline CDR1 and CDR2: MGHRA and YSYEKL. CDR3 size: 16 residues. The CDR3 DNA sequence: TGCGCCAGTAGCCAAGATAGGGACAGTGGGGGCACTGAAGCTTTCTTT. This gives the protein CASSQDRDSGGTEAFF.

The chain recombines TRBV11-2 with TRBJ2-3; the D gene is possibly TRBD2 (5 bases). The CDR3 is 13 residues long. Germline assignment: CDR1 SGHAT and CDR2 FQNNGV. Trimming shortened V by 8 bases and J by 4 bases, and 13 bases separated the two germline ends. The CDR3 sequence: CASGKRLPDTQYF. The CDR3 DNA follows: TGTGCCAGCGGCAAGAGACTACCAGATACGCAGTATTTT.

Note on this clonotype: Given a much more abundant clone one base away, this may be a read error. The chain links TRBV25-1 to TRBJ1-2, with 7 bases matching TRBD1. CDR1 MGHDK and CDR2 SYGVNS come from the germline V gene. The CDR3 extends over 13 amino acids. CDR3 sequence: CACSGRQGGGYTF. CDR3 DNA: TGTGCCTGCAGCGGTAGACAGGGCGGTGGCTACACCTTC.

The V call is TRBV7-9, the J call TRBJ2-1; D tentatively reads TRBD1 or TRBD2 (5 bases each). The CDR3 loop spans 15 amino acids. V was shortened by 5 bases and J by 9 bases, with 20 bases between the two germline ends. From germline, CDR1 is SEHNR and CDR2 FQNEAQ (reference sequence). The CDR3 nucleotides are TGTGCCAGCAGCCACTTGCGTCTCGGGGCGGCTGAGCAGTTCTTC. It is translated as CASSHLRLGAAEQFF.

Note on this clonotype: The junction departs from germline at one end; a sequencing error may be responsible. The rearrangement joins TRBV6-5 to TRBJ1-2, with 7 nucleotides matching TRBD1. The CDR3 runs to 11 residues. CDR1 is MNHEY and CDR2 is SVGAGI in the germline V gene. CDR3 sequence reads: CDSRGSQGGTF. CDR3 coding DNA: TGTGACAGCAGAGGGTCCCAGGGGGGCACCTTC.

Concerning this clonotype: One junction end disagrees with the germline gene, perhaps due to a read error. V usage is TRBV11-2 and J usage is TRBJ1-6; possible D gene TRBD1, 6 bases. Germline V gene sequence: CDR1 SGHAT, CDR2 FQNNGV. The CDR3 totals 15 residues. Here the CDR3 reads CASGLRLGAFSPLHF. CDR3 coding DNA: TGTGCCAGCGGCTTGAGACTGGGGGCTTTTTCACCCCTCCACTTT.

Points on this clonotype: No conserved phenylalanine or tryptophan is present at the end of the CDR3, so a read error is the likely explanation. The chain joins TRBV2 to TRBJ1-2; perhaps TRBD1 as D (6 bases). The V gene's germline CDR1 is SNHLY and CDR2 FYNNEI. This CDR3 contains 15 residues. CDR3 coding DNA: TGTGCTAGCAGTGGAAACCCCGGACAGTTATATGGCTACACCATC. It encodes CASSGNPGQLYGYTI.

As for this clonotype: The junction shows a germline mismatch at one end, possibly a read error. V usage is TRBV11-2 and J usage is TRBJ2-3; D is perhaps TRBD2 (5 bases). The CDR3 has 15 residues. Germline V lookup: CDR1 SGHAT, CDR2 FQNNGV. DNA of the CDR3: TGTGCCAACAGCTTAGATCAAGGGAGCACTGATACGCAGTATTTT. This translates into CANSLDQGSTDTQYF.

CDR3 coding DNA: TGCGCCAGCAGCTTGGGGACAGGGGGCGATACGCAGTATTTT. Protein: CASSLGTGGDTQYF. This chain joins TRBV5-1 and TRBJ2-3; TRBD1 matches at 11 bases. The CDR3 is made up of 14 amino acids. Trimming at V came to 0 bases and at J to 6 bases, leaving 0 bases not matched to a gene. Per the germline V gene, CDR1 is SGHRS and CDR2 is YFSETQ. The whole variable domain, remainder taken from reference TRBV5-1 and TRBJ2-3, is KAGVTQTPRYLIKTRGQQVTLSCSPISGHRSVSWYQQTPGQGLQFLFEYFSETQRNKGNFPGRFSGRQFSNSRSEMNVSTLELGDSALYLCASSLGTGGDTQYFGPGTRLTVL.

V usage is TRBV19 and J usage is TRBJ2-5; TRBD1 matches 7 bases. The V gene end was trimmed by 3 bases and the J gene end by 6 bases; junction bases not matched to a gene: 10. Germline V gene lookup returns CDR1 LNHDA and CDR2 SQIVND (reference sequence). This CDR3 is built from 15 residues. The CDR3 coding sequence is TGTGCCAGTAGTATCGGCAGGGGGTCGGGAAAGACCCAGTACTTC. Residues: CASSIGRGSGKTQYF.

The chain employs TRBV18 and TRBJ1-1; D uncertain. Trimming took 4 bases from V and 4 from J, leaving 13 bases between them. The germline V gene has CDR1 KGHSH and CDR2 LQKENI. The CDR3 is 14 amino acids. DNA for the CDR3: TGTGCCAGCTCACTCGGGCATCGTCTCACTGAAGCTTTCTTT. Translation gives CASSLGHRLTEAFF.

This clonotype was counted at least ten times. This sequence joins TRBV29-1 and TRBJ1-1, with TRBD1 matching over 7 bases. After removal of 4 bases from V and 4 bases from J, the junction contained 3 bases not matched to a gene. The CDR3 has 12 residues. Per germline, CDR1 SQVTM and CDR2 ANQGSEA. CDR3 in DNA: TGCAGCGTTGTTCAGGGGGTCACTGAAGCTTTCTTT. Amino acid sequence: CSVVQGVTEAFF.

In this sample, this clonotype is large (0.1 to 1%). The rearrangement links TRBV11-3 to TRBJ2-2, with TRBD2 matching over 9 bases. The trim removed 1 base at V and 2 bases at J, leaving 5 bases unmatched. CDR1 and CDR2 (germline): SGHNT, YENEEA. The CDR3 sequence is 17 residues long. For the CDR3, the DNA is TGTGCCAGCAGCTTAGGCAGGCTAGCGGGAAACACCGGGGAGCTGTTTTTT. Amino acid sequence: CASSLGRLAGNTGELFF. Combining the CDR3 with reference TRBV11-3 and TRBJ2-2 gives the whole variable domain EAGVVQSPRYKIIEKKQPVAFWCNPISGHNTLYWYLQNLGQGPELLIRYENEEAVDDSQLPKDRFSAERLKGVDSTLKIQPAELGDSAVYLCASSLGRLAGNTGELFFGEGSRLTVL.

This clonotype was seen many times. The V gene is TRBV19, the J gene TRBJ2-2; 7 bases align to TRBD2. Germline V CDR1 and CDR2: LNHDA, SQIVND (reference sequence). The CDR3 spans 14 residues. J lost 4 bases, V lost 5 bases, and 4 bases had no gene match. CDR3 DNA sequence: TGTGCCAGTAGTCTCTGGACTAGCACCGGGGAGCTGTTTTTT. Amino acids: CASSLWTSTGELFF. The variable domain in full, completed from reference TRBV19 and TRBJ2-2, reads DGGITQSPKYLFRKEGQNVTLSCEQNLNHDAMYWYRQDPGQGLRLIYYSQIVNDFQKGDIAEGYSVSREKKESFPLTVTSAQKNPTAFYLCASSLWTSTGELFFGEGSRLTVL.

The chain employs TRBV11-3 and TRBJ1-2; no clear D. The CDR3 is 14 amino acids. Germline-derived CDR1 and CDR2 are SGHNT and YENEEA. Trimming pared 1 base from V and 6 bases from J, leaving 12 bases between. CDR3 coding DNA: TGTGCCAGCAGCTTAGCTACGGTTCCTAATGGCTACACCTTC. This translates into CASSLATVPNGYTF.

The V and J genes are TRBV6-1 and TRBJ2-5; the D call may be TRBD1 or TRBD2 (7 bases each). V was shortened by 4 bases and J by 8 bases, with 20 bases between the two germline ends. The V gene's germline CDR1 is MNHNS and CDR2 SASEGT. The CDR3 runs 15 residues. CDR3 sequence reads: CASSAGGDFLDTQYF. The DNA for the CDR3 is TGTGCCAGCAGTGCAGGGGGGGACTTCTTGGATACCCAGTACTTC.

This clonotype occurred a few times. The genes are TRBV7-9 and TRBJ2-5; no reliable D call. V lost 6 bases and J lost 5, with 16 bases in between. Germline V gene lookup returns CDR1 SEHNR and CDR2 FQNEAQ (reference sequence). The CDR3 consists of 14 residues. The CDR3 spells CASSFGLATETQYF. CDR3 nucleotide sequence: TGTGCCAGCAGTTTTGGGCTCGCGACGGAGACCCAGTACTTC.

The chain recombines TRBV11-2 with TRBJ1-2; D is unresolved. Trimming pared 11 bases from V and 6 bases from J, leaving 13 bases between. Germline CDR1 is SGHAT and CDR2 is FQNNGV. The CDR3 consists of 11 residues. CDR3 in amino acids: CAASLRDGYTF. Here the CDR3 DNA reads TGTGCCGCCAGCTTGAGGGATGGCTACACCTTC. Together with reference TRBV11-2 and TRBJ1-2, the CDR3 gives the full variable domain: EAGVAQSPRYKIIEKRQSVAFWCNPISGHATLYWYQQILGQGPKLLIQFQNNGVVDDSQLPKDRFSAERLKGVDSTLKIQPAKLEDSAVYLCAASLRDGYTFGSGTRLTVV.

This clonotype came up once. A much more abundant neighbour one base away suggests this may be a read error. V gene TRBV7-9 combines with J gene TRBJ2-7; D is unclear. In germline, CDR1 is SEHNR, CDR2 FQNEAQ (reference sequence). CDR3 length: 12 residues. The CDR3 DNA follows: TGTACCAGCAGCTTCAGCGAATACGAGCAGTACTTC. Its protein product is CTSSFSEYEQYF.

By share, this clonotype counts as medium-sized. The chain couples TRBV6-6 to TRBJ1-1; a possible D gene is TRBD1 (6 bases). The CDR3 is made up of 13 amino acids. Germline assignment: CDR1 MNHNY and CDR2 SVGAGI (reference sequence). V was pared by 6 bases and J by 4 bases, with 12 bases between. The chain's CDR3 is CASSLQGLTEAFF. In DNA form, the CDR3 reads TGTGCCAGCAGCCTACAGGGACTCACTGAAGCTTTCTTT.

This clonotype occurred a few times. The gene calls are TRBV28 and TRBJ1-2; perhaps TRBD1 as D (5 bases). Germline loops: CDR1 MDHEN, CDR2 SYDVKM. CDR3 length: 13 amino acids. Trimming left V 3 bases short and J 7 bases short, with 12 bases between. The CDR3, as DNA: TGTGCCAGCAGTTTCTGGGGGGGAGGTGGCTACACCTTC. Translation gives CASSFWGGGGYTF.

The sample holds many counts of this clonotype. The J gene is TRBJ1-2, the V gene TRBV6-1; 9 positions agree with TRBD1. The CDR3 totals 13 residues. V shed 6 bases, J shed 6 bases, and the junction held 5 bases outside the gene matches. CDR1 MNHNS and CDR2 SASEGT come from the germline V gene. In DNA, the CDR3 is TGTGCCAGCAGCTCGGACAGGGGAGATGGCTACACCTTC. The encoded protein is CASSSDRGDGYTF.